This is a list of T cell receptor beta chains from one sample in a study of blood T cell repertoires in COVID-19. Some clones are missing from TCRdb's copy, which holds only in-frame ones; the method was immunoSEQ multiplex PCR. The data contain about 160,000 clones, around 90% of them singletons. Sample: peripheral blood. The receptors derive from a woman aged 55-69 years with active or convalescent COVID-19. Each CDR3 is given with its conserved first and last residue. A D gene is named only where the DNA matches it firmly. Only some rows state a clone size, as once, few, many or a class for expanded clones.

V,J,size,D,length,CDR3,DNA
TRBV15,TRBJ1-5,-,TRBD1,14,CATSRGDRGQPQHF,TGTGCCACCAGCAGAGGAGACAGGGGTCAGCCCCAGCATTTT
TRBV6-1,TRBJ1-2,-,-,14,CASSEAEGRAGYTF,TGTGCCAGCAGTGAAGCTGAGGGCCGCGCCGGCTACACCTTC
TRBV6-5,TRBJ2-7,-,-,15,CASSYSITGPYEQYF,TGTGCCAGCAGTTACTCGATAACAGGGCCCTACGAGCAGTACTTC
TRBV7-2,TRBJ1-6,-,-,17,CASSLNPETGPNSPLHF,TGTGCCAGCAGCTTAAACCCCGAGACAGGCCCGAATTCACCCCTCCACTTT
TRBV3-1/TRBV3-2,TRBJ2-7,-,TRBD2,18,CASSQGLAGGLSSYEQYF,TGTGCCAGCAGCCAAGGGCTAGCGGGGGGTTTAAGCTCCTACGAGCAGTACTTC
TRBV4-3,TRBJ2-7,-,-,18,CASSQEIFSTDRAYEQYF,TGCGCCAGCAGCCAAGAGATTTTTTCGACGGACAGAGCCTACGAGCAGTACTTC
TRBV3-1/TRBV3-2,TRBJ2-2,-,TRBD2,16,CASSQWSGGATGELFF,TGTGCCAGCAGCCAATGGAGCGGGGGGGCGACCGGGGAGCTGTTTTTT
TRBV11-3,TRBJ2-1,-,TRBD2,16,CASSLSRGGPGDEQFF,TGTGCCAGCAGCTTAAGTCGCGGGGGGCCAGGGGATGAGCAGTTCTTC
TRBV15,TRBJ1-6,-,-,14,CATSGSGGNSPLHF,TGTGCCACCAGCGGGTCGGGTGGAAATTCACCCCTCCACTTT
TRBV7-8,TRBJ1-3,-,-,13,CASSLVGGDTIYF,TGTGCCAGCAGCTTAGTAGGGGGGGACACCATATATTTT
TRBV5-4,TRBJ2-7,-,-,12,CASSRQGYEQYF,TGTGCCAGCAGCCGCCAGGGATACGAGCAGTACTTC
TRBV7-6,TRBJ2-3,-,TRBD2,18,CASSLRVTSGGNTDTQYF,TGTGCCAGCAGCTTAAGGGTGACTAGCGGGGGAAACACAGATACGCAGTATTTT
TRBV7-8,TRBJ1-1,-,-,13,CASSTQEGTEAFF,TGTGCCAGCAGCACCCAGGAGGGCACTGAAGCTTTCTTT
TRBV7-9,TRBJ1-6,-,-,16,CASSDKSWSGNSPLHF,TGTGCCAGCAGCGATAAGTCGTGGAGTGGCAATTCACCCCTCCACTTT
TRBV12-3/TRBV12-4,TRBJ2-3,-,-,13,CASNTLSTDTQYF,TGTGCCAGCAACACACTAAGCACAGATACGCAGTATTTT
TRBV5-5,TRBJ1-1,-,-,15,CASSLYGGMNTEAFF,TGTGCCAGCAGCTTGTACGGGGGTATGAACACTGAAGCTTTCTTT
TRBV18,TRBJ1-1,-,TRBD1,17,CASSPTIGQGMGAEAFF,TGTGCCAGCTCACCCACCATAGGACAGGGAATGGGCGCTGAAGCTTTCTTT
TRBV7-9,TRBJ1-5,once,-,12,CASSFSNQPQHF,TGTGCCAGCAGCTTCTCGAATCAGCCCCAGCATTTT
TRBV9,TRBJ2-1,-,TRBD2,15,CASSLGLAGLGEQFF,TGTGCCAGCAGCCTGGGACTAGCGGGGCTTGGTGAGCAGTTCTTC
TRBV29-1,TRBJ2-3,-,-,13,CSGRGGGTDTQYF,TGCAGCGGTAGGGGCGGAGGCACAGATACGCAGTATTTT
TRBV5-4,TRBJ2-1,-,TRBD1,15,CASSYGTGGYNEQFF,TGTGCCAGCAGCTACGGGACAGGGGGTTACAATGAGCAGTTCTTC
TRBV30,TRBJ1-2,once,-,14,CAWSSWGLLRGYTF,TGTGCCTGGAGTTCCTGGGGACTCCTTAGGGGCTACACCTTC
TRBV5-1,TRBJ1-2,-,-,16,CASSLVATIGGYGYTF,TGCGCCAGCAGCTTGGTGGCTACCATTGGAGGCTATGGCTACACCTTC
TRBV9,TRBJ2-3,once,TRBD2,19,CASSVSGLAGGRNTDTQYF,TGTGCCAGCAGCGTCTCAGGACTAGCGGGGGGGCGGAACACAGATACGCAGTATTTT
TRBV19,TRBJ1-1,once,TRBD1,15,CASRNRGRALTEAFF,TGTGCCAGTAGAAACAGGGGGCGGGCATTGACTGAAGCTTTCTTT
TRBV11-2,TRBJ1-1,-,-,13,CASSLGGNTEAFF,TGTGCCAGCAGCTTGGGAGGGAACACTGAAGCTTTCTTT
TRBV3-1/TRBV3-2,TRBJ1-6,-,TRBD1,14,CASSFGQGISPLHF,TGTGCCAGCAGCTTCGGACAGGGGATTTCACCCCTCCACTTT
TRBV7-9,TRBJ1-3,-,-,15,CASSPEGSSGNTIYF,TGTGCCAGCAGCCCGGAGGGGTCCTCTGGAAACACCATATATTTT
TRBV19,TRBJ1-5,-,TRBD1,14,CASSGGGQGQPQHF,TGTGCCAGTAGTGGAGGGGGCCAGGGTCAGCCCCAGCATTTT
TRBV7-9,TRBJ2-7,-,-,18,CASSLIGGSIAFSYEQYF,TGTGCCAGCAGCTTAATTGGCGGATCGATCGCCTTTTCCTACGAGCAGTACTTC
TRBV5-6,TRBJ2-7,-,TRBD1,15,CASSQGDRGHLEQYF,TGTGCCAGCAGCCAAGGCGACAGGGGACATCTAGAGCAGTACTTC
TRBV7-2,TRBJ1-6,-,-,16,CASTANSQGTNSPLHF,TGTGCCAGCACCGCTAACAGTCAGGGTACTAATTCACCCCTCCACTTT
TRBV18,TRBJ2-3,-,TRBD1,14,CASSPITGEDTQYF,TGTGCCAGCTCACCAATAACAGGGGAAGATACGCAGTATTTT
TRBV4-1,TRBJ2-4,-,TRBD2,17,CASSQTGLGSAKNIQYF,TGCGCCAGCAGCCAAACTGGACTAGGGTCAGCCAAAAACATTCAGTACTTC
TRBV3-1/TRBV3-2,TRBJ2-1,-,TRBD1,13,CASSLVQGNEQFF,TGTGCCAGCAGCCTTGTACAGGGGAATGAGCAGTTCTTC
TRBV6-5,TRBJ1-4,-,-,13,CASSFSPQEKLFF,TGTGCCAGCAGTTTTTCACCCCAGGAAAAACTGTTTTTT
TRBV18,TRBJ2-5,once,-,10,CASLQETQYF,TGTGCCAGCCTCCAAGAGACCCAGTACTTC
TRBV18,TRBJ2-1,-,TRBD1,14,CASSPETGYNEQFF,TGTGCCAGCTCACCGGAGACAGGGTACAATGAGCAGTTCTTC
TRBV7-2,TRBJ2-7,-,-,14,CASSPTGSPYEQYF,TGTGCCAGCAGCCCTACAGGGTCCCCCTACGAGCAGTACTTC
TRBV4-3,TRBJ1-2,-,TRBD1,14,CASSQGTGSYGYTF,TGCGCCAGCAGCCAAGGGACAGGATCCTATGGCTACACCTTC
TRBV19,TRBJ1-3,-,-,12,CASTASGNTIYF,TGTGCCAGTACTGCGTCTGGAAACACCATATATTTT
TRBV7-2,TRBJ2-3,-,TRBD1,14,CASLDRGREDTQYF,TGTGCCAGCTTGGACAGGGGGCGGGAAGATACGCAGTATTTT
TRBV6-2/TRBV6-3,TRBJ2-1,once,TRBD1,15,CASSPPGQRYNEQFF,TGTGCCAGCAGCCCCCCGGGACAGCGATACAATGAGCAGTTCTTC
TRBV18,TRBJ1-5,-,-,13,CASSAGVEQPQHF,TGTGCCAGCTCAGCCGGGGTGGAACAGCCCCAGCATTTT
TRBV18,TRBJ2-5,-,-,14,CASSPNGGRETQYF,TGTGCCAGCTCACCAAACGGAGGGCGCGAGACCCAGTACTTC
TRBV6-1,TRBJ2-4,-,-,16,CASSEVAGAGQNIQYF,TGTGCCAGCAGTGAAGTTGCGGGGGCTGGCCAAAACATTCAGTACTTC
TRBV7-8,TRBJ2-1,-,TRBD2,16,CASSLSQRGDYNEQFF,TGTGCCAGCAGCTTATCGCAGCGGGGGGACTACAATGAGCAGTTCTTC
TRBV2,TRBJ2-3,-,-,13,CASTGTFADTQYF,TGTGCCAGCACTGGGACATTTGCAGATACGCAGTATTTT
TRBV19,TRBJ1-5,-,TRBD1,15,CASKGTGGSNQPQHF,TGTGCCAGTAAGGGGACAGGGGGCAGCAATCAGCCCCAGCATTTT
TRBV2,TRBJ2-1,once,TRBD2,15,CASSEIAGGGNEQFF,TGTGCCAGCAGCGAGATAGCGGGGGGTGGCAATGAGCAGTTCTTC
TRBV11-2,TRBJ1-3,-,-,16,CASSLGVDRSGNTIYF,TGTGCCAGCAGCTTAGGGGTGGACAGATCTGGAAACACCATATATTTT
TRBV19,TRBJ1-4,-,TRBD1,16,CATTDRGRGANEKLFF,TGTGCCACCACGGACAGGGGGCGCGGAGCTAATGAAAAACTGTTTTTT
TRBV19,TRBJ1-5,-,TRBD1,14,CASGQAGSNQPQHF,TGTGCCAGTGGACAGGCGGGGAGCAATCAGCCCCAGCATTTT
TRBV13,TRBJ2-1,-,-,14,CASSPGRSFGEQFF,TGTGCCAGCAGCCCAGGTCGGTCTTTTGGGGAGCAGTTCTTC
TRBV10-3,TRBJ2-7,-,-,12,CAISERGIEQYF,TGTGCCATCAGTGAAAGGGGAATCGAGCAGTACTTC